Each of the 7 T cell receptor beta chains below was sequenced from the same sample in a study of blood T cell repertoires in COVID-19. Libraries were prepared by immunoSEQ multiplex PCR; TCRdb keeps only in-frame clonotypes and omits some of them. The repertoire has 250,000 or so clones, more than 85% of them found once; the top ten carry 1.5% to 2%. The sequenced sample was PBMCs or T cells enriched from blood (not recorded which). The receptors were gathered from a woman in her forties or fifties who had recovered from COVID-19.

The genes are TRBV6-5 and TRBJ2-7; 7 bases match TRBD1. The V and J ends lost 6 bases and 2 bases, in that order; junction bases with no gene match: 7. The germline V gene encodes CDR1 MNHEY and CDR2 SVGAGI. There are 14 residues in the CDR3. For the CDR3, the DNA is TGTGCCAGCAGGAGGACAGGCGATACCTACGAGCAGTACTTC. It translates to CASRRTGDTYEQYF.

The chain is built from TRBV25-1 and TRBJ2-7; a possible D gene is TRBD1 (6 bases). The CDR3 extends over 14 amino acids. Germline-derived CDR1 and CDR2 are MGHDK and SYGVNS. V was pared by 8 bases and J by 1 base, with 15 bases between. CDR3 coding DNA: TGTGCCAGCCGGCCGCCAGGGGCTTCCTACGAGCAGTACTTC. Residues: CASRPPGASYEQYF.

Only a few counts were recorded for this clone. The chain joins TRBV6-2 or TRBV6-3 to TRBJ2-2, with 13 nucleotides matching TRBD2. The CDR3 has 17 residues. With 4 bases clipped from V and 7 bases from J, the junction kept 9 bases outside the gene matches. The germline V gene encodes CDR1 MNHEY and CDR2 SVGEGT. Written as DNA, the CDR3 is TGTGCCAGCAGTTCCCGGACTAGCGGGAGTTCTGGCGGGGAGCTGTTTTTT. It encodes CASSSRTSGSSGGELFF.

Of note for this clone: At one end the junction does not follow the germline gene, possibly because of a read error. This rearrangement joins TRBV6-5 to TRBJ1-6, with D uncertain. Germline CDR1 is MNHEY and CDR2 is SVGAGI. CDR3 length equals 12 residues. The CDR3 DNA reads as TGTGCCGGCAGCCAGTCTAATTCACCCCTCCACTTT. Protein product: CAGSQSNSPLHF.

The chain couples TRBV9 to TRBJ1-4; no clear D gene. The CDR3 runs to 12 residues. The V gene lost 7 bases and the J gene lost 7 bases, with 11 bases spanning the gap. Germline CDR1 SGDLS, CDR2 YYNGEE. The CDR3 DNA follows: TGTGCCAGCCCACCCCCGGGTGAAAAACTGTTTTTT. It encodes CASPPPGEKLFF.

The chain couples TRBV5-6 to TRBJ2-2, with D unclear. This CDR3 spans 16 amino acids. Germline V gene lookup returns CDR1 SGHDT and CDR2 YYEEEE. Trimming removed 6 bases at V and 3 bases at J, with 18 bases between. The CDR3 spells CASNTDGPMDTGELFF. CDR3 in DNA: TGTGCCAGCAATACTGATGGGCCTATGGACACCGGGGAGCTGTTTTTT.

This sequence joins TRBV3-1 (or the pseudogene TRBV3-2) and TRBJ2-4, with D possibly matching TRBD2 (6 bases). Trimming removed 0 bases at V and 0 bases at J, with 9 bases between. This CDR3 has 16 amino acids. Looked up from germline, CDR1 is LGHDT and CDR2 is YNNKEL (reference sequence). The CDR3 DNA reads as TGTGCCAGCAGCCAAGATCCAGCGGGAGCCAAAAACATTCAGTACTTC. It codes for CASSQDPAGAKNIQYF.